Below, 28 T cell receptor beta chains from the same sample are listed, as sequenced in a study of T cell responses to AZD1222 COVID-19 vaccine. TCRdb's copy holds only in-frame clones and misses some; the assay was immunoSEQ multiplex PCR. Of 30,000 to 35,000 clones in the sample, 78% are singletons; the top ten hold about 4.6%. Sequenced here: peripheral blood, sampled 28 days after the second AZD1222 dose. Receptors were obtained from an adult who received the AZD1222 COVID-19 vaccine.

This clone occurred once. CDR3 residues: CASSLNPLSSYNEQFF. CDR3 nucleotide sequence: TGTGCCAGCAGCTTAAATCCCCTGAGCTCCTACAATGAGCAGTTCTTC. V is TRBV7-3 and J is TRBJ2-1; D ambiguous. This CDR3 comprises 16 residues. With 1 base removed from V and 0 bases from J, the gap between germline ends came to 10 bases. Germline loops: CDR1 SGHTA, CDR2 FQGTGA.

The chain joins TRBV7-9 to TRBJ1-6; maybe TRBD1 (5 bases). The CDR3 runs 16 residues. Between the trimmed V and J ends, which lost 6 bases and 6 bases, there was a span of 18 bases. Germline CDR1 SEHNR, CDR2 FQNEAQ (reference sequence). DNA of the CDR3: TGTGCCAGCAGGGATGCACGGGGGTCGTCTAATTCACCCCTCCACTTT. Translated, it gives CASRDARGSSNSPLHF. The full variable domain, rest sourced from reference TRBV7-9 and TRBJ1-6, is DTGVSQNPRHKITKRGQNVTFRCDPISEHNRLYWYRQTLGQGPEFLTYFQNEAQLEKSRLLSDRFSAERPKGSFSTLEIQRTEQGDSAMYLCASRDARGSSNSPLHFGNGTRLTVT.

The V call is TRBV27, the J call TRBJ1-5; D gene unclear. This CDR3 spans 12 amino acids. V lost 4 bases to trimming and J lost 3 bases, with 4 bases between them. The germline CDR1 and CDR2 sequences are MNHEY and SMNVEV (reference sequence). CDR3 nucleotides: TGTGCCAGCAGTTCTAACAATCAGCCCCAGCATTTT. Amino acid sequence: CASSSNNQPQHF.

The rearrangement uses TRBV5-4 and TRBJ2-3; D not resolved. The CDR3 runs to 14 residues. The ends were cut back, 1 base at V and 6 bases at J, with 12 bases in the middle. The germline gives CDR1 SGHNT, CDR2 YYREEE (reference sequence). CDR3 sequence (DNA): TGTGCCAGCAGCTTGTTTACCGTTGGGGATACGCAGTATTTT. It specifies CASSLFTVGDTQYF.

CDR3: CASSPTWTGRTNEKLFF. The CDR3 coding sequence is TGTGCCAGCTCACCGACTTGGACAGGGCGAACTAATGAAAAACTGTTTTTT. J is TRBJ1-4 and V is TRBV18; 8 nucleotides agree with TRBD1. Germline CDR1 and CDR2: KGHSH and LQKENI. CDR3 length equals 17 residues. The V and J ends lost 3 bases and 1 base, in that order; junction bases with no gene match: 7.

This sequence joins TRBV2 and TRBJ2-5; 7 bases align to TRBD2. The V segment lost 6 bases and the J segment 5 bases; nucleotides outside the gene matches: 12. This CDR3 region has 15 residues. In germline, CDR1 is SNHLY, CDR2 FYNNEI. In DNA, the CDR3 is TGTGCCAGCAGCTCTTTGCAGCGGGATACTGAGACCCAGTACTTC. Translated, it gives CASSSLQRDTETQYF.

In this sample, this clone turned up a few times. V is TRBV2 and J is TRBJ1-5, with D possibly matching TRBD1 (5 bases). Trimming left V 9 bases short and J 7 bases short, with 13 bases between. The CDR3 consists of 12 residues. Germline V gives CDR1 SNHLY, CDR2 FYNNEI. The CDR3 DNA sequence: TGTGCCAGTCGGGACCGTGCCCAGCCCCAGCATTTT. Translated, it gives CASRDRAQPQHF. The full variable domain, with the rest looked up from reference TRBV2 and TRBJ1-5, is EPEVTQTPSHQVTQMGQEVILRCVPISNHLYFYWYRQILGQKVEFLVSFYNNEISEKSEIFDDQFSVERPDGSNFTLKIRSTKLEDSAMYFCASRDRAQPQHFGDGTRLSIL.

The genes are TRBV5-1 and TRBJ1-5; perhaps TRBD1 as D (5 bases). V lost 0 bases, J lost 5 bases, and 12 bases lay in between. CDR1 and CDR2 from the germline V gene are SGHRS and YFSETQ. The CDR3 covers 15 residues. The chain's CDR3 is CASSLGQGFDQPQHF. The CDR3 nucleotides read TGCGCCAGCAGCTTGGGGCAGGGTTTTGATCAGCCCCAGCATTTT.

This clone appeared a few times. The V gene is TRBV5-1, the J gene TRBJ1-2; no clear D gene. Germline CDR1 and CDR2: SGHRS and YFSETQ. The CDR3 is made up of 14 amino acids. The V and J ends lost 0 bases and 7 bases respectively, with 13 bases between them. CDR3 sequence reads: CASSLAGWAGGYTF. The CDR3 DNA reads TGCGCCAGCAGCTTGGCCGGGTGGGCCGGTGGCTACACCTTC.

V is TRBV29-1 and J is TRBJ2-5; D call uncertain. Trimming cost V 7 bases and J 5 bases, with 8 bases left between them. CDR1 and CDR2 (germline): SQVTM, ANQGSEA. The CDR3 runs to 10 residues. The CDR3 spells CSARRETQYF. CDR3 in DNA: TGCAGCGCCCGCCGGGAGACCCAGTACTTC.

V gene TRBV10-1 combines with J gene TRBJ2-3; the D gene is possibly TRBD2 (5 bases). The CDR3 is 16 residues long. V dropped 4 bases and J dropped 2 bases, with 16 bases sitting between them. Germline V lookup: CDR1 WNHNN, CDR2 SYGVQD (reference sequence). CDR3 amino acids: CASSALGAGFTDTQYF. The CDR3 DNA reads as TGCGCCAGCAGTGCGTTGGGAGCTGGATTCACAGATACGCAGTATTTT.

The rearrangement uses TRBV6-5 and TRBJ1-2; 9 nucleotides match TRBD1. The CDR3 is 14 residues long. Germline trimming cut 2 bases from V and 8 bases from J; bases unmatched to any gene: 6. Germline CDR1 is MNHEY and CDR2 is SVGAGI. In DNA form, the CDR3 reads TGTGCCAGCAGTTACACCGGGACAGGGAGAGGCTACACCTTC. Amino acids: CASSYTGTGRGYTF.

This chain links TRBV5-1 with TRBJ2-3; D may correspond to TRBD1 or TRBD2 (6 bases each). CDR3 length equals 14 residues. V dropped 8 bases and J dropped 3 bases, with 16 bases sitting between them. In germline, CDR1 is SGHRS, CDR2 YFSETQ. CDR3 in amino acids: CASRGPGGTDTQYF. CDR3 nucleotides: TGCGCCAGTCGGGGGCCCGGGGGTACAGATACGCAGTATTTT.

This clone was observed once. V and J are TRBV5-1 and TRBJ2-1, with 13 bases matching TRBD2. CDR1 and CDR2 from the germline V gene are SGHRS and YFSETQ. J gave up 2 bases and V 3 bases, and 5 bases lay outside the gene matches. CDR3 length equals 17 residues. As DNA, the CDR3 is TGCGCCAGCAGCTCGACTAGCGGGAGGCTCACCTACAATGAGCAGTTCTTC. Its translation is CASSSTSGRLTYNEQFF.

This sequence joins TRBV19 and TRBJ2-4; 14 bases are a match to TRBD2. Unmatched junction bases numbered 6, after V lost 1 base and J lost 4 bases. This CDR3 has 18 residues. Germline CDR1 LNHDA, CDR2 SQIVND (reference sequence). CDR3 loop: CASSIVTSGRVRKNIQYF. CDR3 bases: TGTGCCAGTAGTATAGTGACTAGCGGGAGGGTTCGGAAAAACATTCAGTACTTC.

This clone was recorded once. The CDR3 DNA follows: TGTGCCAGCAGCCCCAAGTCCCTAGCGGGAGCATCTGAGCAGTTCTTC. Protein sequence: CASSPKSLAGASEQFF. The chain carries TRBV4-2 and TRBJ2-1; 10 bases are a match to TRBD2. This CDR3 has 16 residues. Trimming took 4 bases from V and 9 from J; bases not matched to a gene: 12. Per the germline V gene, CDR1 is LGHNA and CDR2 is YNFKEQ.

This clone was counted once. CDR3 protein: CASKGVAAKYNEQFF. The CDR3 coding sequence is TGTGCCAGTAAAGGGGTAGCGGCCAAGTACAATGAGCAGTTCTTC. The chain links TRBV19 to TRBJ2-1, with a weak D call TRBD2 (6 bases). The germline V gene encodes CDR1 LNHDA and CDR2 SQIVND (reference sequence). The CDR3 extends over 15 amino acids. V dropped 7 bases and J dropped 4 bases, with 17 bases sitting between them. Combining the CDR3 with reference TRBV19 and TRBJ2-1 gives the whole variable domain DGGITQSPKYLFRKEGQNVTLSCEQNLNHDAMYWYRQDPGQGLRLIYYSQIVNDFQKGDIAEGYSVSREKKESFPLTVTSAQKNPTAFYLCASKGVAAKYNEQFFGPGTRLTVL.

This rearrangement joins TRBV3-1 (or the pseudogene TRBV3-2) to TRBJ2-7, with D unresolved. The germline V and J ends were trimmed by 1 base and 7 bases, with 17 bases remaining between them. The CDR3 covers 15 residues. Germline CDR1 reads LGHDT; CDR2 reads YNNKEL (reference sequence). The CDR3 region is CASSQGRILMKEQYF. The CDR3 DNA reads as TGTGCCAGCAGCCAAGGGCGGATCCTCATGAAGGAGCAGTACTTC.

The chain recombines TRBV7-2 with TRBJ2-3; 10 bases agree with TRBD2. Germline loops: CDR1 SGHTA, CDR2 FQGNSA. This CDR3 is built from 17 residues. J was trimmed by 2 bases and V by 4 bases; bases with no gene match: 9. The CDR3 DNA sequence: TGTGCCAGCAGCTCCGGCCGGACTAGCGGCCCCACAGATACGCAGTATTTT. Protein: CASSSGRTSGPTDTQYF. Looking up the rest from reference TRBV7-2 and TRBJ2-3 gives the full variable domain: GAGVSQSPSNKVTEKGKDVELRCDPISGHTALYWYRQSLGQGLEFLIYFQGNSAPDKSGLPSDRFSAERTGGSVSTLTIQRTQQEDSAVYLCASSSGRTSGPTDTQYFGPGTRLTVL.

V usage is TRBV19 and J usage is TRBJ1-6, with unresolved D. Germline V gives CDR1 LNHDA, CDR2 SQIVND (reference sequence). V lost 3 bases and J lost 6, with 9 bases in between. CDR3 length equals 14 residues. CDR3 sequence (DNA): TGTGCCAGTAGTATCCCGCCACCTAATTCACCCCTCCACTTT. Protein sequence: CASSIPPPNSPLHF.

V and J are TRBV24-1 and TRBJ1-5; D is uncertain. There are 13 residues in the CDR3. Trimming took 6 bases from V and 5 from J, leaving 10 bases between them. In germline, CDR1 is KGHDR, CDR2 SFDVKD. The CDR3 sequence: CATSRSDYQPQHF. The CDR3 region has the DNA TGTGCCACCAGTAGGTCGGACTATCAGCCCCAGCATTTT.

As DNA, the CDR3 is TGTGCCAGCAGCAAAGGGCAGTCCGCGGGGGGATCGAACAGACCCAAGGATTCACCCCTCCACTTT. Residues: CASSKGQSAGGSNRPKDSPLHF. The chain carries TRBV21-1 and TRBJ1-6. TRBV21-1 constitutes a pseudogene. This CDR3 spans 22 amino acids.

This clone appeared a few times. This chain's CDR3 is CASSLGISLENTEAFF. DNA of the CDR3: TGCGCCAGCAGCTTGGGTATCTCCCTTGAGAACACTGAAGCTTTCTTT. V is TRBV5-1 and J is TRBJ1-1, with D hard to call. Trimming removed 0 bases from V and 1 base from J, with 13 bases in between. The CDR3 totals 16 residues. Looked up from germline, CDR1 is SGHRS and CDR2 is YFSETQ.

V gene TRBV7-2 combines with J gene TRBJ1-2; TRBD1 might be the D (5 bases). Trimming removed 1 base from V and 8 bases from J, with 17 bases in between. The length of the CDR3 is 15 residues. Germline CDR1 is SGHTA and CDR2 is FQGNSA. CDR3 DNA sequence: TGTGCCAGCAGCTTAGGTGTGACAGCAAATCGGGGCTACACCTTC. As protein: CASSLGVTANRGYTF.

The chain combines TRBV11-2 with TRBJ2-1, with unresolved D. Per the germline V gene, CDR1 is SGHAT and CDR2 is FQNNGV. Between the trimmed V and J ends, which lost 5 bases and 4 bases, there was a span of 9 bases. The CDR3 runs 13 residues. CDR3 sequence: CASSVQGYNEQFF. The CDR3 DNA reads TGTGCCAGCAGCGTACAAGGTTACAATGAGCAGTTCTTC.

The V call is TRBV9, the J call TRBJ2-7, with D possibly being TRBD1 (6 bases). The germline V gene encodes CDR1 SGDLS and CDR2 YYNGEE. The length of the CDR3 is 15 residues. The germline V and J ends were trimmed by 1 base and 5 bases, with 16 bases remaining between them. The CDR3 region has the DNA TGTGCCAGCAGCGTATCGGAACAGGGAAGGGACGAGCAGTACGTC. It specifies CASSVSEQGRDEQYV.

CDR3 sequence: CASSAWRRSGANVLTF. For the CDR3, the DNA is TGTGCCAGCAGCGCGTGGAGGCGCTCTGGGGCCAACGTCCTGACTTTC. This chain links TRBV7-8 with TRBJ2-6; perhaps TRBD2 as D (5 bases). The CDR3 contains 16 residues. V was cut by 5 bases and J by 0 bases, with 11 bases left in between. CDR1 is SGHVS, CDR2 FQNEAQ, per germline.

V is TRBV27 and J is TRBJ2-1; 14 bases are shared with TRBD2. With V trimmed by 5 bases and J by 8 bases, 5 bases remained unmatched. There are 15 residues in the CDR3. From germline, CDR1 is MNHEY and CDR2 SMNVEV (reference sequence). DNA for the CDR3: TGTGCCAGCAGTCTGGGACTAGCGGGAGCCTATGAGCAGTTCTTC. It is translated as CASSLGLAGAYEQFF.